The 22 T cell receptor beta chains in this list originate from one sample, sequenced in a study of T cell responses to AZD1222 COVID-19 vaccine. Sequencing was performed with immunoSEQ multiplex PCR; in TCRdb, only in-frame clones are kept and a portion is missing. This table has 250,000 to 300,000 clones, 94% appearing once. The sample was peripheral blood, taken 28 days after the second AZD1222 dose. Receptors originate from an adult who received the AZD1222 COVID-19 vaccine.

This chain joins TRBV3-1 (or the pseudogene TRBV3-2) and TRBJ2-3; D gene ambiguous. Trimming pared 4 bases from V and 9 bases from J, leaving 20 bases between. The CDR3 is made up of 15 amino acids. Germline values: CDR1 LGHDT, CDR2 YNNKEL (reference sequence). CDR3 amino acids: CASSPSPGPLETQYF. For the CDR3, the DNA is TGTGCCAGCAGCCCAAGTCCGGGCCCACTTGAAACGCAGTATTTT.

This chain links TRBV5-1 with TRBJ1-3; D is possibly TRBD1 (6 bases). Looked up from germline, CDR1 is SGHRS and CDR2 is YFSETQ. The CDR3 contains 15 residues. Trimming cost V 0 bases and J 4 bases, with 11 bases left between them. In DNA form, the CDR3 reads TGCGCCAGCAGCTTGGAAGGGGGTGCGGGAAACACCATATATTTT. Translating it yields CASSLEGGAGNTIYF.

The genes are TRBV5-1 and TRBJ2-7, with 7 positions matching TRBD1. CDR3 length equals 14 residues. Germline assignment: CDR1 SGHRS and CDR2 YFSETQ. The V and J ends lost 1 base and 6 bases, in that order; junction bases with no gene match: 7. DNA of the CDR3: TGCGCCAGCAGCTTGATTGAGGGGGCGCCCGAGCAGTACTTC. Amino acid sequence: CASSLIEGAPEQYF.

The chain joins TRBV4-3 to TRBJ2-7, with 10 bases matching TRBD2. Germline trimming cut 0 bases from V and 3 bases from J; bases unmatched to any gene: 8. The CDR3 covers 17 residues. Germline V gene data show CDR1 as LGHNA and CDR2 as YSLEER. The CDR3: CASSQEGLASGSYEQYF. In DNA form, the CDR3 reads TGCGCCAGCAGCCAAGAAGGTCTGGCTAGCGGGAGCTACGAGCAGTACTTC.

The chain carries TRBV10-2 and TRBJ1-5; possible D gene TRBD1, 5 bases. The V gene's germline CDR1 is WSHSY and CDR2 SAAADI. Deletions cut 2 bases from V and 3 bases from J, with 11 bases between. The CDR3 totals 15 residues. The DNA for the CDR3 is TGCGCCAGCAGTGAGAGGGGAGACGACAATCAGCCCCAGCATTTT. Translating gives CASSERGDDNQPQHF.

The chain links TRBV5-1 to TRBJ2-7; D assignment may be TRBD1 or TRBD2 (5 bases each). Germline V gene data show CDR1 as SGHRS and CDR2 as YFSETQ. V gave up 4 bases and J gave up 7 bases, with 21 bases separating them. The CDR3 length is 15 residues. For the CDR3, the DNA is TGCGCCAGCAGCACCGGGACGGACCCTGTGTGGGAGCAGTACTTC. This gives the protein CASSTGTDPVWEQYF.

The chain employs TRBV28 and TRBJ1-3, with D hard to call. The CDR3 spans 14 residues. Trimming cost V 3 bases and J 0 bases, with 6 bases left between them. Germline-derived CDR1 and CDR2 are MDHEN and SYDVKM. CDR3 sequence reads: CASSFYNSGNTIYF. The DNA for the CDR3 is TGTGCCAGCAGTTTTTATAACTCTGGAAACACCATATATTTT.

This rearrangement joins TRBV30 to TRBJ2-7; 8 bases map to TRBD2. After removal of 0 bases from V and 2 bases from J, the junction contained 6 bases not matched to a gene. The CDR3 has 15 residues. Germline CDR1 reads GTSNPN; CDR2 reads SVGIG (reference sequence). Written as DNA, the CDR3 is TGTGCCTGGAGTGTGGGAGGGACTAGTCCCTACGAGCAGTACTTC. Amino acid sequence: CAWSVGGTSPYEQYF.

A remark on this clone: In the same sample, other DNA sequences code for this CDR3. The chain is built from TRBV18 and TRBJ1-5; 10 bases line up with TRBD1. Germline V gene lookup returns CDR1 KGHSH and CDR2 LQKENI. After removal of 0 bases from V and 5 bases from J, the junction contained 1 base not matched to a gene. This CDR3 has 15 amino acids. The CDR3 loop is CASSPPGQGHQPQHF. In DNA, the CDR3 is TGTGCCAGCTCACCACCGGGACAGGGGCATCAGCCCCAGCATTTT.

The chain carries TRBV5-4 and TRBJ2-7; D may be TRBD2 (6 bases). Trimming left V 4 bases short and J 5 bases short, with 16 bases between. The CDR3 is 14 amino acids. The germline V gene has CDR1 SGHNT and CDR2 YYREEE (reference sequence). In nucleotides, the CDR3 is TGTGCCAGCAGCACCCACGGGAGTCCCGACGAGCAGTACTTC. Translating it yields CASSTHGSPDEQYF. Complete variable domain (other parts from reference TRBV5-4 and TRBJ2-7): ETGVTQSPTHLIKTRGQQVTLRCSSQSGHNTVSWYQQALGQGPQFIFQYYREEENGRGNFPPRFSGLQFPNYSSELNVNALELDDSALYLCASSTHGSPDEQYFGPGTRLTVT.

This chain joins TRBV27 and TRBJ2-1, with D unclear. The CDR3 totals 17 residues. Germline values: CDR1 MNHEY, CDR2 SMNVEV (reference sequence). V lost 5 bases to trimming and J lost 0 bases, with 17 bases between them. The DNA of the CDR3 is TGTGCCAGCAGTATACGGTCAGACTGGGGCTCCTACAATGAGCAGTTCTTC. This translates into CASSIRSDWGSYNEQFF.

CDR3 nucleotide sequence: TGTGCCAGCAGAGCGGACAGGGCCTACGAGCAGTACTTC. This sequence encodes CASRADRAYEQYF. The rearrangement links TRBV27 to TRBJ2-7; TRBD1 aligns across 8 bases. The CDR3 runs to 13 residues. V trimming: 6 bases; J trimming: 2 bases; junction bases outside the gene matches: 3. Germline lookup yields CDR1 MNHEY and CDR2 SMNVEV (reference sequence).

V gene TRBV5-1 combines with J gene TRBJ2-5; D possibly corresponds to TRBD1 (6 bases). CDR1 is SGHRS, CDR2 YFSETQ, per germline. Trimming stripped 1 base from V and 5 bases from J, with 12 bases between. CDR3 size: 14 residues. CDR3 nucleotide sequence: TGCGCCAGCAGCTTGCTTGGACAGAGGGAGACCCAGTACTTC. As protein: CASSLLGQRETQYF.

The V call is TRBV7-9, the J call TRBJ2-3, with TRBD1 matching over 8 bases. Germline-derived CDR1 and CDR2 are SEHNR and FQNEAQ (reference sequence). V was pared by 5 bases and J by 1 base, with 2 bases of the junction left unmatched. The CDR3 consists of 14 residues. The CDR3 DNA reads TGTGCCAGCAGCCCGGGACAGGGCACAGATACGCAGTATTTT. Translated: CASSPGQGTDTQYF.

This clone was detected a few times. The chain uses TRBV13 and TRBJ2-7; weak D call: TRBD1 (5 bases). There are 12 residues in the CDR3. Trimming pared 5 bases from V and 7 bases from J, leaving 12 bases between. CDR1 is PRHDT and CDR2 is FYEKMQ in the germline V gene (reference sequence). The CDR3 loop reads CASSLGKGEQYF. The CDR3 nucleotides read TGTGCCAGCAGCCTGGGGAAGGGGGAGCAGTACTTC.

The V call is TRBV29-1, the J call TRBJ2-3; D might be TRBD1 (5 bases). This CDR3 contains 14 residues. Germline V lookup: CDR1 SQVTM, CDR2 ANQGSEA. Trimming removed 4 bases at V and 5 bases at J, with 16 bases between. The CDR3 loop is CSVVPRALGDTQYF. As DNA, the CDR3 is TGCAGCGTTGTACCCAGGGCCCTCGGAGATACGCAGTATTTT.

The chain uses TRBV7-9 and TRBJ2-7, with TRBD2 matching 14 bases. From germline, CDR1 is SEHNR and CDR2 FQNEAQ (reference sequence). The CDR3 covers 16 residues. After removal of 5 bases from V and 7 bases from J, the junction contained 10 bases not matched to a gene. For the CDR3, the DNA is TGTGCCAGCAGCCCCCGACTAGCGGGAGGGCCTAGTGAGCAGTACTTC. This gives the protein CASSPRLAGGPSEQYF.

The chain has TRBV9 and TRBJ2-5, with D tentatively TRBD1 (5 bases). There are 13 residues in the CDR3. CDR1 and CDR2 from the germline V gene are SGDLS and YYNGEE. The V end lost 6 bases, the J end lost 5 bases, and 14 bases lay between the germline ends. For the CDR3, the DNA is TGTGCCAGCACCTCAAGACCAGGGGAGACCCAGTACTTC. Its protein is CASTSRPGETQYF.

The chain recombines TRBV5-1 with TRBJ1-2; D uncertain. The germline CDR1 and CDR2 sequences are SGHRS and YFSETQ. The CDR3 is 15 amino acids. V was pared by 3 bases and J by 8 bases, with 20 bases between. Written as DNA, the CDR3 is TGCGCCAGCAGCTCCTCCACGGACGGAAAAGGGGGCTACACCTTC. Amino acid sequence: CASSSSTDGKGGYTF.

The V call is TRBV4-1, the J call TRBJ1-4; a possible D gene is TRBD1 (5 bases). The CDR3 has 16 amino acids. V was trimmed by 1 base and J by 4 bases, leaving 13 bases between them. Germline V gene data show CDR1 as MGHRA and CDR2 as YSYEKL. CDR3 protein: CASSQGVGGFNEKLFF. In nucleotides, the CDR3 is TGCGCCAGCAGCCAAGGGGTGGGGGGGTTTAATGAAAAACTGTTTTTT.

The gene calls are TRBV19 and TRBJ1-5, with unresolved D. Germline assignment: CDR1 LNHDA and CDR2 SQIVND (reference sequence). Trimming removed 3 bases at V and 4 bases at J, with 10 bases between. The CDR3 is 14 residues long. CDR3 nucleotide sequence: TGTGCCAGTAGTATCGGAGGGCCTAATCAGCCCCAGCATTTT. It specifies CASSIGGPNQPQHF.

This rearrangement joins TRBV5-6 to TRBJ2-6, with TRBD2 as a possible D gene (6 bases). The CDR3 totals 16 residues. V was cut by 4 bases and J by 4 bases, with 15 bases left in between. CDR1 SGHDT and CDR2 YYEEEE come from the germline V gene. The CDR3 coding sequence is TGTGCCAGCAGCCCGGGACTTGTCGTGGGGGCCAACGTCCTGACTTTC. Translation gives CASSPGLVVGANVLTF.